This is a list of T cell receptor beta chains from one sample in a study of human thymus T cells. TCRdb's copy holds only in-frame clones and misses some; the assay was immunoSEQ multiplex PCR. The table records tens of thousands of clones, 85% to 95% of them present only once. Sequenced: thymus tissue. The receptor set was obtained from a girl under three years old with a congenital heart defect but otherwise immunologically healthy. The CDR3 runs from the conserved cysteine through the conserved F or W. A D gene is named only where the DNA matches it firmly. Not every row has a clone size; where given, it reads once, few, many or a size class.

>TRBJ1-2|.|TRBV6-4|.
TGTGCCAGCAGTGACAGCAACGGGGTCTATGGCTACACCTTC
CASSDSNGVYGYTF
>TRBJ2-4|once|TRBV11-2|.
TGTGCCAGCAGCTTTGAGCTGGGGTGGAGGGAAAACATTCAGTACTTC
CASSFELGWRENIQYF
>TRBJ2-1|.|TRBV7-3|.
TGTGCCAGCAGCTTATTCCCCAGTGGGGCGGAGGAGAGGGATGAGCAGTTCTTC
CASSLFPSGAEERDEQFF
>TRBJ2-1|.|TRBV27|TRBD2
TGTGCCAGCAGTTTAGTCTCTAGCGGACCTTACAATGAGCAGTTCTTC
CASSLVSSGPYNEQFF
>TRBJ2-1|once|TRBV28|TRBD2
TGTGCCAGCAGTTTGGTTAGGGTGGGGGACTTACCCGGGACTAGCGACGATGAGCAGTTCTTC
CASSLVRVGDLPGTSDDEQFF
>TRBJ2-3|.|TRBV7-8|.
TGTGCCAGCAGCTGCATGCGAGGACAGATTCCCACAGATACGCAGTATTTT
CASSCMRGQIPTDTQYF
>TRBJ1-2|.|TRBV7-9|.
TGTGCCAGCAGCTTACTTCCTCGGGGGGTCCGGTATGGCTACACCTTC
CASSLLPRGVRYGYTF
>TRBJ1-1|.|TRBV19|.
TGTGCCAGCCAGTTACGGGGGCATAAGGACACTGAAGCTTTCTTT
CASQLRGHKDTEAFF
>TRBJ1-1|.|TRBV15|.
TGTGCCACCAGCAGACCCTGGGACGAGGAGATGAACACTGAAGCTTTCTTT
CATSRPWDEEMNTEAFF
>TRBJ2-1|.|TRBV14|.
TGTGCCAGCAGCCGAAAAGAACGGAGGGGAGTATGGAATGAGCAGTTCTTC
CASSRKERRGVWNEQFF
>TRBJ2-5|once|TRBV11-3|.
TGTGCCAGCAGCGTAGAAGAGACCCAGTACTTC
CASSVEETQYF
>TRBJ1-3|.|TRBV7-2|TRBD1
TGTGCCAGCCATCGGGACAGCTCTGGAAACACCATATATTTT
CASHRDSSGNTIYF